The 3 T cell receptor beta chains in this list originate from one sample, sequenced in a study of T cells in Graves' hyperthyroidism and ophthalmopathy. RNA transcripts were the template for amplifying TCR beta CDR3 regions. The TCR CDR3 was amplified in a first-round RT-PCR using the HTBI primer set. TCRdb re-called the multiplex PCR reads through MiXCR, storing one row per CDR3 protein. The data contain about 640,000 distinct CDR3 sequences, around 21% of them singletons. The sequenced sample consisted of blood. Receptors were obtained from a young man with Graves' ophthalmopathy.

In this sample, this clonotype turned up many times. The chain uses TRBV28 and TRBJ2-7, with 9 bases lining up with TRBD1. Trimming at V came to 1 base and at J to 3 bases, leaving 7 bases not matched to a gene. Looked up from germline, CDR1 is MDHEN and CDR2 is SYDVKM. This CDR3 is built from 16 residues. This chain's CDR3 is CASSLFLSDRGYEQYF. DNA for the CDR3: TGTGCCAGCAGTTTATTTCTTTCGGACAGGGGCTACGAGCAGTACTTC.

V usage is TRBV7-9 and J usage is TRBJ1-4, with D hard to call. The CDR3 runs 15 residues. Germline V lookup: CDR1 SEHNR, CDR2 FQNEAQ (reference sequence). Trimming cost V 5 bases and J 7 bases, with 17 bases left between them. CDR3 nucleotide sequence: TGTGCCAGCAGCCCCAGAGGGCTTTCCGGTGAAAAACTGTTTTTT. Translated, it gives CASSPRGLSGEKLFF.

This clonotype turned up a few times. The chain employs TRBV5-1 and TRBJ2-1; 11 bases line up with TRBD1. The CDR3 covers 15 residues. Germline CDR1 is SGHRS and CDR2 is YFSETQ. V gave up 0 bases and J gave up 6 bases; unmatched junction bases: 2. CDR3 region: CASSLAGTGGNEQFF. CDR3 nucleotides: TGCGCCAGCAGCTTGGCCGGGACAGGGGGCAATGAGCAGTTCTTC.